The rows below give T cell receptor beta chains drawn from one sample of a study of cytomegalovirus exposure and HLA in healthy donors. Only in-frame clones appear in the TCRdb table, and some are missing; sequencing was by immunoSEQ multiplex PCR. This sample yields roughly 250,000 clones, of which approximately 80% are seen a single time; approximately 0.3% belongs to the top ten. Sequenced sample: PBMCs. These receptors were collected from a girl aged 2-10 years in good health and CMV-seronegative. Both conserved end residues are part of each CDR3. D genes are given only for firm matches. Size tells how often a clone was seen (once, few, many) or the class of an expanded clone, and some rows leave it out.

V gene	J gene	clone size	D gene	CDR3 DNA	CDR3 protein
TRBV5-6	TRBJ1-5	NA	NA	TGTGCCAGCAGCTTGTTCAGGGGCCGGCGCAATCAGCCCCAGCATTTT	CASSLFRGRRNQPQHF
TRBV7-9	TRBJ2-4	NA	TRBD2	TGTGCCAGCAGCTCAAGAGCTAGCGGATTAGCCAAAAACATTCAGTACTTC	CASSSRASGLAKNIQYF
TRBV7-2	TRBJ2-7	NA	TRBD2	TGTGCCAGCAGCACCTGGGCCGCGGGGGGAAAATACGAGCAGTACTTC	CASSTWAAGGKYEQYF
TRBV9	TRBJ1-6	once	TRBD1	TGTGCCAGCAGCCCAGACAGGGGGCGTTCACCCCTCCACTTT	CASSPDRGRSPLHF
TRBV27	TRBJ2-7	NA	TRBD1	TGTGCCAGCAGGGCTACAGGGGCCTCCTACGAGCAGTACTTC	CASRATGASYEQYF
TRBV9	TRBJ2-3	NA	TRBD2	TGTGCCAGCAGCGCAGGGACTAGCGGGACGTCAGATACGCAGTATTTT	CASSAGTSGTSDTQYF
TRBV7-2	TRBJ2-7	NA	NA	TGTGCCAGCAGCTTAGGCACAAACAGGGACGAGCAGTACTTC	CASSLGTNRDEQYF
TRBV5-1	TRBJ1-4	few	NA	TGCGCCAGCAGCTTGGGTCAGGGGAATGAAAAACTGTTTTTT	CASSLGQGNEKLFF
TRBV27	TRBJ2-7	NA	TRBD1	TGTGCCAGCAGTTTGGGAGACAGGGGCGAGGAGCAGTACTTC	CASSLGDRGEEQYF
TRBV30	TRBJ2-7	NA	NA	TGTGCCTCCCGACAGCCGTCCTTCGAGAGACCCTACGAGCAGTACTTC	CASRQPSFERPYEQYF
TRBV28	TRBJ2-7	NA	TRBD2	TGTGCCAGCAGCCTAGCGGGGTACGAGCAGTACTTC	CASSLAGYEQYF
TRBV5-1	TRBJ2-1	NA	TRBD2	TGCGCCAGCAGCTTGTATCGGGAGGCCCCCCACAATGAGCAGTTCTTC	CASSLYREAPHNEQFF
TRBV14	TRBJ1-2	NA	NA	TGTGCCAGCAGCCAAGGAAGGGGACAAGTCTATGGCTACACCTTC	CASSQGRGQVYGYTF
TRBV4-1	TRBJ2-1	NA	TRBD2	TGCGCCAGCAGCCAAGTTCGTTCCAGAGCGGGAGGGTCTTTGAATGAGCAGTTCTTC	CASSQVRSRAGGSLNEQFF
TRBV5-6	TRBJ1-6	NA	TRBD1	TGTGCCAGCAGCTTGGAGACAGGGGGTTCACCCCTCCACTTT	CASSLETGGSPLHF
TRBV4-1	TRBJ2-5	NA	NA	TGCGCCAGCAGCCAGGACAGGGCACCGTCCGGGACTAGCACACTGAAAGAGACCCAGTACTTC	CASSQDRAPSGTSTLKETQYF
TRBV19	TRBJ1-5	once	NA	TGTGCCAGTAGTTCACAGGGAAGCAATCAGCCCCAGCATTTT	CASSSQGSNQPQHF
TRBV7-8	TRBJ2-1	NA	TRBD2	TGTGCCAGCAGACTAAGCGGGGGGTCCAATGAGCAGTTCTTC	CASRLSGGSNEQFF
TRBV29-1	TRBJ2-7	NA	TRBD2	TGCAGCGTCCCTGTCCCTTTGACTAGCGGGAGAGGGTACGAGCAGTACTTC	CSVPVPLTSGRGYEQYF
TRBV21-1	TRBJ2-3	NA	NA	TGTGCCAGCAGCAAAGTAGGTAAGAACAGGCTGAGCACAGATACGCAGTATTTT	CASSKVGKNRLSTDTQYF
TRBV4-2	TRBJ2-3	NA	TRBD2	TGTGCCAGCAGCCCCCGACTAGCGGGGGGCACAGATACGCAGTATTTT	CASSPRLAGGTDTQYF
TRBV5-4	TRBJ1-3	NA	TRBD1	TGTGCCAGCAGCTTCGACAGGGGGCTGAACACCATATATTTT	CASSFDRGLNTIYF
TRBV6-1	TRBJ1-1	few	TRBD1	TGTGCCAGCACCGACAGGGGGAAGACTGAAGCTTTCTTT	CASTDRGKTEAFF
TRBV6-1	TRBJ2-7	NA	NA	TGTGCCAGCAGTGAAGGCCCCACAGCTTTCTCCTACGAGCAGTACTTC	CASSEGPTAFSYEQYF
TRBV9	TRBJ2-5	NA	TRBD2	TGTGCCAGCAGCCTCTCAGCGGGAGGGGGAGAGACCCAGTACTTC	CASSLSAGGGETQYF
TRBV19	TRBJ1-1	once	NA	TGTGCCAGTAGTAGGGGCGGGGCCCTTGAAGCTTTCTTT	CASSRGGALEAFF
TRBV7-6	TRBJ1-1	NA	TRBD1	TGTGCCAGCAGTTTCTTACCGGGACAGGCCGCTGAAGCTTTCTTT	CASSFLPGQAAEAFF
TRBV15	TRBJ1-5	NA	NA	TGTGCCACCAGCTTCCTCCCAGGGTATAGCAATCAGCCCCAGCATTTT	CATSFLPGYSNQPQHF
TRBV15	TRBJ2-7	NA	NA	TGTGCCACCAGCAGTGAGGGGGGGCCTTACGAGCAGTACTTC	CATSSEGGPYEQYF
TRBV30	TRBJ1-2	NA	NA	TGTGCCTGGAGTGGCGGGAGGCTGATTTATGGCTACACCTTC	CAWSGGRLIYGYTF
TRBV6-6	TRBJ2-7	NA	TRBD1	TGTGCCAGCAGTCCCGACAGGGTCACCTACGAGCAGTACTTC	CASSPDRVTYEQYF
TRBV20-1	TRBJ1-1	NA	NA	TGCAGTGCATTGAGTCCTGAAGCTTTCTTT	CSALSPEAFF
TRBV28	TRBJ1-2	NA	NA	TGTGCCAGCAGTTTGCGGGGCGGTTATGGCTACACCTTC	CASSLRGGYGYTF
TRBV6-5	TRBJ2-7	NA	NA	TGTGCCAGCAGTTCCTCCGGGGGGCCCTACGAGCAGTACTTC	CASSSSGGPYEQYF
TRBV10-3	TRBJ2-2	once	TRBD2	TGTGCCATCAACCCGGGACTAGCTATCGGGGAGCTGTTTTTT	CAINPGLAIGELFF
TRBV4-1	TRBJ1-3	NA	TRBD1	TGCGCCAGCAGCCAGGCGGCCCCCGGGACAGGGCCATTCTCTGGAAACACCATATATTTT	CASSQAAPGTGPFSGNTIYF
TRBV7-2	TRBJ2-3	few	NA	TGTGCCAGCAGCTTGACGGGACAAAACACAGATACGCAGTATTTT	CASSLTGQNTDTQYF
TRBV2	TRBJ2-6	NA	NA	TGTGCCAGCAGGGCCAGAGGCTTCATCTCTGGGGCCAACGTCCTGACTTTC	CASRARGFISGANVLTF
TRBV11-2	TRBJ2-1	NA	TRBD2	TGTGCCAGCAGCCCAATTCCTAGCGGGGCCTCCCTCGGCAATGAGCAGTTCTTC	CASSPIPSGASLGNEQFF
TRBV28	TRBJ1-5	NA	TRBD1	TGTGCCAGCACCAGGGGGCTCCAGGGAGTAGGTCAGCCCCAGCATTTT	CASTRGLQGVGQPQHF
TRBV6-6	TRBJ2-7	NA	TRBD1	TGTGCCAGCTCCCCGGGACAGGTCTACGAGCAGTACTTC	CASSPGQVYEQYF
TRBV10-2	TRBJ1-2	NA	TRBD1	TGCGCCAGCAGGACACCGGGACAGGCTTACACCTTC	CASRTPGQAYTF
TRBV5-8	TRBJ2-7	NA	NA	TGTGCCAGCAGCTTGCGAGGTTCCTACGAGCAGTACTTC	CASSLRGSYEQYF
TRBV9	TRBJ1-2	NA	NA	TGTGCCAGCAGCGTAGGGGTAAAGACAGCCGCCGTCGGCTACACCTTC	CASSVGVKTAAVGYTF
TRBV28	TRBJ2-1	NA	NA	TGTGCCAGCAGTTTTCAGGACTACCTCGTGAATGAGCAGTTCTTC	CASSFQDYLVNEQFF
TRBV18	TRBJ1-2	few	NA	TGTGCCAGCTCACAAACACTCGGACAGAGAAACTATGGCTACACCTTC	CASSQTLGQRNYGYTF
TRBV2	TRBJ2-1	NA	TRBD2	TGTGCCAGCAGTGACGGGGACTACTCCTACAATGAGCAGTTCTTC	CASSDGDYSYNEQFF
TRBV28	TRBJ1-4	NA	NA	TGTGCCAGCAGTAACCGGGGTTCTAATGAAAAACTGTTTTTT	CASSNRGSNEKLFF
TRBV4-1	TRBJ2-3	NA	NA	TGCGCCAGCAGCCAACCCCACAGGAATACGCAGTATTTT	CASSQPHRNTQYF
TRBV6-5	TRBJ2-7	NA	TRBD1	TGTGCCAGCAGTTACGACCGATCACAGGGGAACCACGAGCAGTACTTC	CASSYDRSQGNHEQYF
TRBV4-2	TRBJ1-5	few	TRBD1	TGTGCCAGCAGCCCAACTCAATCCGGGACAGGGGGCTTTCAGCCCCAGCATTTT	CASSPTQSGTGGFQPQHF
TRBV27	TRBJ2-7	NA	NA	TGTGCCAGCAGCACGGACGGGGGACCCTACGAGCAGTACTTC	CASSTDGGPYEQYF
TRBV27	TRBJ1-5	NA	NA	TGTGCCAGCAGTTTAGTTGGGGGCGGACTTAGCAATCAGCCCCAGCATTTT	CASSLVGGGLSNQPQHF
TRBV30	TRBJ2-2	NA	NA	TGTGCCAAATCACAGGGAGTGAACGGGGAGCTGTTTTTT	CAKSQGVNGELFF